A single sample is the source of the 25 T cell receptor beta chains below, sequenced in a study of cytomegalovirus exposure and HLA in healthy donors. Both 60 Vbeta primers and 13 Jbeta primers went into the PCR. The protocol was immunoSEQ multiplex PCR, while the TCRdb copy is restricted to in-frame clones and leaves out a portion. The table lists approximately 140,000 clones, about 73% of them singletons. The sequencing sample was made of PBMCs. These receptors all stem from a man in his forties or fifties in good health and CMV-seropositive.

V gene TRBV2 combines with J gene TRBJ1-1; D uncertain. V shed 0 bases and J shed 3 bases, with 8 bases lying between them. Germline CDR1 reads SNHLY; CDR2 reads FYNNEI. The CDR3 is 14 amino acids. In DNA form, the CDR3 reads TGTGCCAGCAGTGAAGCTGGGCTGGACACTGAAGCTTTCTTT. This gives the protein CASSEAGLDTEAFF.

The genes are TRBV29-1 and TRBJ1-2; D perhaps matches TRBD1 (5 bases). CDR1 is SQVTM and CDR2 is ANQGSEA in the germline V gene. Trimming stripped 8 bases from V and 5 bases from J, with 15 bases between. CDR3 length: 12 amino acids. CDR3 sequence reads: CSTTAGGYGYTF. The CDR3 coding sequence is TGCAGCACCACCGCCGGGGGTTATGGCTACACCTTC. The whole variable domain, remainder taken from reference TRBV29-1 and TRBJ1-2, is SAVISQKPSRDICQRGTSLTIQCQVDSQVTMMFWYRQQPGQSLTLIATANQGSEATYESGFVIDKFPISRPNLTFSTLTVSNMSPEDSSIYLCSTTAGGYGYTFGSGTRLTVV.

The chain couples TRBV6-6 to TRBJ1-2; TRBD1 aligns across 7 bases. The CDR3 runs to 13 residues. V was pared by 1 base and J by 8 bases, with 4 bases of the junction left unmatched. CDR1 MNHNY and CDR2 SVGAGI come from the germline V gene (reference sequence). The DNA for the CDR3 is TGTGCCAGCAGTTACTTACAGGGACAGGGCTACACCTTC. It specifies CASSYLQGQGYTF.

The chain couples TRBV27 to TRBJ2-2; 8 nucleotides align to TRBD2. The V and J ends lost 5 bases and 5 bases, in that order; junction bases with no gene match: 10. CDR1 is MNHEY, CDR2 SMNVEV, per germline (reference sequence). There are 16 residues in the CDR3. CDR3 protein: CASSPQRERVTGELFF. The DNA of the CDR3 is TGTGCCAGCAGTCCCCAGCGGGAGAGAGTTACCGGGGAGCTGTTTTTT.

The V call is TRBV7-2, the J call TRBJ2-1, with 13 bases fitting TRBD2. This CDR3 region has 15 residues. J lost 7 bases, V lost 5 bases, and 5 bases had no gene match. Germline V gives CDR1 SGHTA, CDR2 FQGNSA. The CDR3 nucleotides are TGTGCCAGCAGCGGATGGGGACTAGCGGGGAATGAGCAGTTCTTC. This gives the protein CASSGWGLAGNEQFF.

This chain connects TRBV10-2 to TRBJ1-5, with D possibly matching TRBD1 (5 bases). V lost 0 bases and J 0 bases, leaving 12 bases between the germline ends. Germline CDR1 and CDR2: WSHSY and SAAADI. The CDR3 spans 17 residues. CDR3: CASSESNNRISNQPQHF. Here the CDR3 DNA reads TGCGCCAGCAGTGAGTCAAACAACAGGATTAGCAATCAGCCCCAGCATTTT.

This chain connects TRBV5-4 to TRBJ2-1; D might be TRBD2 (6 bases). CDR3 length equals 15 residues. CDR1 and CDR2 (germline): SGHNT, YYREEE (reference sequence). V was cut by 4 bases and J by 5 bases, with 16 bases left in between. CDR3: CASSISGAGNNEQFF. The CDR3 DNA follows: TGTGCCAGCAGCATTAGCGGAGCCGGAAACAATGAGCAGTTCTTC.

The rearrangement links TRBV19 to TRBJ1-1; D gene uncertain. CDR3 size: 13 residues. V was cut by 5 bases and J by 0 bases, with 7 bases left in between. Germline CDR1 LNHDA, CDR2 SQIVND (reference sequence). CDR3 DNA: TGTGCCAGTAGTGCCACAATGAACACTGAAGCTTTCTTT. As protein: CASSATMNTEAFF. Full variable domain (remainder filled in from reference TRBV19 and TRBJ1-1): DGGITQSPKYLFRKEGQNVTLSCEQNLNHDAMYWYRQDPGQGLRLIYYSQIVNDFQKGDIAEGYSVSREKKESFPLTVTSAQKNPTAFYLCASSATMNTEAFFGQGTRLTVV.

V and J are TRBV5-4 and TRBJ2-6; the D gene is possibly TRBD1 (5 bases). Trimming took 2 bases from V and 2 from J, leaving 11 bases between them. Germline loops: CDR1 SGHNT, CDR2 YYREEE (reference sequence). The CDR3 totals 16 residues. This CDR3 is CASSFRVGTGANVLTF. CDR3 nucleotides: TGTGCCAGCAGCTTCAGGGTAGGCACTGGGGCCAACGTCCTGACTTTC.

This sequence joins TRBV6-1 and TRBJ1-5; 9 bases agree with TRBD1. Germline CDR1 MNHNS, CDR2 SASEGT. The CDR3 runs to 15 residues. The V gene end was trimmed by 4 bases and the J gene end by 2 bases; junction bases not matched to a gene: 3. The CDR3 sequence is CASSVTGGGNQPQHF. DNA for the CDR3: TGTGCCAGCAGTGTGACAGGGGGAGGCAATCAGCCCCAGCATTTT.

The chain combines TRBV19 with TRBJ2-1, with TRBD2 matching 13 bases. In germline, CDR1 is LNHDA, CDR2 SQIVND (reference sequence). This CDR3 has 16 amino acids. J lost 2 bases, V lost 7 bases, and 5 bases had no gene match. Here the CDR3 reads CASTRTSGSPYNEQFF. In DNA form, the CDR3 reads TGTGCCAGTACCAGGACTAGCGGGAGTCCCTACAATGAGCAGTTCTTC.

The rearrangement joins TRBV6-1 to TRBJ1-5; perhaps TRBD1 as D (6 bases). CDR1 and CDR2 (germline): MNHNS, SASEGT. The CDR3 contains 13 residues. V dropped 7 bases and J dropped 1 base, with 8 bases sitting between them. CDR3 protein: CASIGQSNQPQHF. The CDR3 coding sequence is TGTGCCAGCATCGGACAGAGCAATCAGCCCCAGCATTTT.

In DNA, the CDR3 is TGTGCCAGCAGCTTGCTGCGGGGAAATGATCAGCCCCAGCATTTT. It encodes CASSLLRGNDQPQHF. The chain recombines TRBV5-5 with TRBJ1-5, with D hard to call. The CDR3 totals 15 residues. The V end lost 1 base, the J end lost 5 bases, and 13 bases lay between the germline ends. Germline V CDR1 and CDR2: SGHKS, YYEKEE (reference sequence).

The chain recombines TRBV27 with TRBJ2-3; 10 bases are shared with TRBD1. Germline V gene data show CDR1 as MNHEY and CDR2 as SMNVEV (reference sequence). V trimming: 5 bases; J trimming: 4 bases; junction bases outside the gene matches: 9. The CDR3 sequence is 16 residues long. The CDR3 DNA is TGTGCCAGCAGTCGTAGACAGGGGGCTGTCCCAGATACGCAGTATTTT. Its translation: CASSRRQGAVPDTQYF.

The sample holds a few counts of this clone. The chain couples TRBV11-2 to TRBJ2-5; a possible D gene is TRBD1 (6 bases). The CDR3 has 13 residues. The V gene lost 6 bases and the J gene lost 0 bases, with 8 bases spanning the gap. Germline values: CDR1 SGHAT, CDR2 FQNNGV. DNA of the CDR3: TGTGCCAGCAGTAGGACAGACCAAGAGACCCAGTACTTC. Protein: CASSRTDQETQYF.

V usage is TRBV4-1 and J usage is TRBJ2-5, with TRBD2 as a possible D gene (6 bases). Germline CDR1 reads MGHRA; CDR2 reads YSYEKL. V lost 2 bases, J lost 7 bases, and 17 bases lay in between. CDR3 size: 15 residues. DNA for the CDR3: TGCGCCAGCAGCCAAACGGGAGTTTGGCTGGCGACCCAGTACTTC. It specifies CASSQTGVWLATQYF.

The gene calls are TRBV6-6 and TRBJ2-7, with 15 bases matching TRBD2. The germline gives CDR1 MNHNY, CDR2 SVGAGI (reference sequence). CDR3 length equals 16 residues. The J segment lost 3 bases and the V segment lost 7 bases, leaving 7 bases of the junction unmatched. CDR3 DNA sequence: TGTGCCAGCACCACCGGGACTAGCGGGAGGCACTACGAGCAGTACTTC. This codes for CASTTGTSGRHYEQYF.

The chain links TRBV5-4 to TRBJ2-1; D is uncertain. Germline V gene lookup returns CDR1 SGHNT and CDR2 YYREEE (reference sequence). V lost 1 base and J 9 bases, leaving 8 bases between the germline ends. The CDR3 runs to 12 residues. The CDR3 DNA reads TGTGCCAGCAGCTTGCTCTCGGGTGAGCAGTTCTTC. It specifies CASSLLSGEQFF.

This clone was seen more than once but under ten times. The chain uses TRBV6-6 and TRBJ1-5; TRBD1 might be the D (6 bases). V dropped 6 bases and J dropped 1 base, with 13 bases sitting between them. The CDR3 is 15 residues long. Per the germline V gene, CDR1 is MNHNY and CDR2 is SVGAGI (reference sequence). The CDR3 DNA is TGTGCCAGCAGACCTACGAGGGGGAGCAATCAGCCCCAGCATTTT. Protein sequence: CASRPTRGSNQPQHF.

This chain links TRBV19 with TRBJ1-4, with D tentatively TRBD1 (6 bases). In germline, CDR1 is LNHDA, CDR2 SQIVND (reference sequence). Trimming cost V 3 bases and J 5 bases, with 13 bases left between them. This CDR3 is 15 amino acids long. CDR3 sequence reads: CASSILQGRNEKLFF. CDR3 nucleotide sequence: TGTGCCAGTAGTATTCTTCAGGGGCGGAATGAAAAACTGTTTTTT.

The gene calls are TRBV5-4 and TRBJ1-3; 9 bases are shared with TRBD1. Per germline, CDR1 SGHNT and CDR2 YYREEE (reference sequence). With 0 bases clipped from V and 2 bases from J, the junction kept 6 bases outside the gene matches. The CDR3 extends over 17 amino acids. DNA for the CDR3: TGTGCCAGCAGCTTGGGGGGGACAGGGCAGACTGGAAACACCATATATTTT. Translated: CASSLGGTGQTGNTIYF. Together with reference TRBV5-4 and TRBJ1-3, the CDR3 gives the full variable domain: ETGVTQSPTHLIKTRGQQVTLRCSSQSGHNTVSWYQQALGQGPQFIFQYYREEENGRGNFPPRFSGLQFPNYSSELNVNALELDDSALYLCASSLGGTGQTGNTIYFGEGSWLTVV.

V and J are TRBV2 and TRBJ1-1; D uncertain. Trimming took off 4 bases at V and 6 bases at J, with 6 bases between the two ends. This CDR3 region has 11 residues. In germline, CDR1 is SNHLY, CDR2 FYNNEI. In DNA, the CDR3 is TGTGCCAGCAGTGTAGCCGCTGAAGCTTTCTTT. Translated: CASSVAAEAFF.

The CDR3 region is CASSYSTGEAFF. DNA for the CDR3: TGTGCCAGCAGTTACTCGACGGGTGAAGCTTTCTTT. J is TRBJ1-1 and V is TRBV6-5; D gene unclear. The CDR3 is 12 amino acids. Between the trimmed V and J ends, which lost 0 bases and 7 bases, there was a span of 6 bases. Germline lookup yields CDR1 MNHEY and CDR2 SVGAGI.

This clone was picked up one time. This chain connects TRBV7-6 to TRBJ2-5; a possible D gene is TRBD2 (5 bases). With the DNA end fitting TRBJ2-7 better, the J assignment may be wrong. The CDR3 has 15 amino acids. Germline lookup yields CDR1 SGHVS and CDR2 FNYEAQ. In nucleotides, the CDR3 is TGTGCCAGCAGCTTGGACGAGACTATCTCCTACGAGCAGTACTTC. Translation gives CASSLDETISYEQYF.

This clone has just a few counts. This chain joins TRBV27 and TRBJ2-6; 14 bases agree with TRBD2. Unmatched junction bases numbered 20, after V lost 6 bases and J lost 1 base. The germline gives CDR1 MNHEY, CDR2 SMNVEV (reference sequence). The CDR3 totals 23 residues. The CDR3 loop is CASRRPKGLAGDPSYSGANVLTF. CDR3 DNA sequence: TGTGCCAGCAGGCGACCTAAGGGACTAGCGGGAGACCCATCATATTCTGGGGCCAACGTCCTGACTTTC. The full variable domain, in which reference TRBV27 and TRBJ2-6 provide the parts outside the CDR3, is EAQVTQNPRYLITVTGKKLTVTCSQNMNHEYMSWYRQDPGLGLRQIYYSMNVEVTDKGDVPEGYKVSRKEKRNFPLILESPSPNQTSLYFCASRRPKGLAGDPSYSGANVLTFGAGSRLTVL.